This T cell receptor beta chain stems from a study of cytomegalovirus exposure and HLA in healthy donors (dated by TCRdb to 2017 to 2019). Study-wide context: An earlier analysis of 587 of the donors reported approximately 300 Gb of sequence data and around 120 million unique TCR beta sequences obtained from about 179 million T cells. The study profiled the T cell repertoires of more than 500 subjects by immunosequencing and related them to cytomegalovirus serostatus. Because of strong linkage in the cohort, five DR-DQ haplotypes were treated as single units for association and clustering. HLA typing covered class I and class II loci at four-digit resolution. The genetic ancestry cluster associated with self-reported Caucasian donors included about four fifths of the 398 genotyped donors. Rather than drawing on any new phenotypic data, the later analysis identified candidate immune exposures from TCR beta sequences and the way those sequences occurred across donors. A later genetic analysis used genome-wide SNP genotypes for about 65% of the 666 donors, treating that subset as a discovery cohort. To predict cytomegalovirus infection status, the study brought together high-throughput TCR immunosequencing, statistical association of individual TCRs with disease status, and machine learning. An earlier analysis of about 600 of the donors used high-throughput TCR beta sequencing to judge whether each TCR beta V gene segment behaved as functional or pseudogenic. Donor age, sex, ethnicity and CMV serostatus were compiled together with the repertoire data. The aim of the study was to test whether cataloging public T cell receptors could identify signatures of past pathogen exposure. Every repertoire in the discovery cohort had been generated on one and the same sequencing platform. Typing coverage differed by locus: A, B, C, DRB1 and DQB1 were typed in roughly 620-630 donors, DQA1 in approximately 520, DPA1 in around 610, and DPB1 in about 450. Among under 450 genotyped donors of the cohort, an average of around 240,000 unique TCR beta nucleotide sequences were sequenced per donor, around a sixth of them non-productive. A later analysis re-analyzed previously published TCR beta repertoires from several hundred donors and added high-resolution HLA genotyping to study TCR occurrence patterns. In addition to the first cohort of around 670 subjects, a separate validation cohort of under 150 different subjects was used. Approximately 300 gigabases of sequencing data and 70 million to 95 million unique TCR sequences made up an early release that covered over 550 HLA-typed donors.

The cohort consisted of 650 to 850 healthy bone marrow donors. At the time of sampling, all cohort members were nominally healthy, though unrecorded immune exposures were likely present. The donor tested CMV seropositive and was one of the 289 seropositive cohort members. Each donor provided a peripheral blood sample, and peripheral blood mononuclear cells were used for TCR beta sequencing. Genomic DNA extraction from the blood cell samples was performed with the Qiagen DNeasy Blood Extraction Kit. The method behind the library was the immunoSEQ multiplex PCR assay. A mixture of 60 forward primers for TCR Vbeta segments and 13 reverse primers for TCR Jbeta segments was used in the multiplex PCR. The CDR3 region of rearranged TCR beta genes was amplified from genomic DNA with a multiplex PCR assay. Amplified TCR beta libraries were sequenced as 87-base-pair reads on the Illumina HiSeq System. The paper's data handling went like this. Across the 600 to 700 repertoires, a later analysis counted roughly 84 million unique TCR beta chains, roughly 11 million of which were shared by at least two donors. Raw reads were error-corrected and collapsed into unique sequences with a nearest-neighbor algorithm that merged closely related sequences to remove PCR and sequencing errors. To assign V, D and J gene segments, CDR3 sequences were aligned to IMGT reference sequences. For a sequence to be retained, a match of at least six nucleotides to both a V gene segment and a J gene segment was required. A rearrangement was called productive if the CDR3 had no stop codons and remained in frame with V and J, and every other rearrangement was called non-productive. Following IMGT convention, CDR3 was defined as the stretch from the second conserved V-encoded cysteine to the conserved J-encoded phenylalanine. The earlier analysis of fewer than 700 of the donors excluded sequences that lacked an unambiguous match to a single V gene segment. In an earlier analysis of approximately 590 of the donors, V segments were called functional above 56.7% productive rearrangements and were called segregating when the between-donor standard deviation exceeded 5%. To diagnose cytomegalovirus status from the catalog of TCR beta chain sequences, a statistical classification framework was built. In a later analysis, TCR nucleotide sequences were compared against IMGT/GENE-DB human TR gene sequences so that V and J genes could be assigned. In a later analysis, CDR3 sequences and most-parsimonious VDJ recombination scenarios were assigned using the TCRdist pipeline. In a later analysis, every TCR beta chain was defined by the combination of its CDR3 amino acid sequence and its V-gene family, and reads without a unique V-gene family were dropped. As a way to deal with suspected cross-contamination and a sequencing artifact, a later analysis dropped hundreds of nucleotide sequences that were highly shared and had low generation probability. In a later analysis, a clonal expansion index for each public chain was calculated from normalized within-repertoire ranks of inferred template counts. A later analysis computed generation probabilities with a VDJ recombination model fitted to out-of-frame rearrangements, and checked the results against IGoR. In a later analysis, TCR-TCR, TCR-HLA and TCR-CMV co-occurrence was scored with hypergeometric tests, and a repertoire-size bias correction was applied to TCR pairs. In a later analysis, false discovery rates were estimated by permuting HLA or CMV assignments 20 times. In a later analysis, co-occurring TCRs were grouped using DBSCAN, and TCRdist sequence similarity was added for clustering within HLA-allele-positive subsets. For co-occurrence clustering, repertoires with fewer than 30,000 or more than 120,000 public chains were excluded, along with four or five repertoires with anomalous nucleotide sharing. TCRdb took over this immuneACCESS table, retaining in-frame rearrangements with V and J assigned. Such tables are incomplete; in checked studies, under half of the missing clones stem from an unresolved V gene, and the remainder is unexplained. The DNA was the basis for D and trimming; V, J and clone size are from that table. For this sample there are some 190,000 clones; roughly 80% appear just once. The ten largest clones capture around 2.2% of the sample.

This clone showed up just a few times. Which antigen it targets is not known. No much larger clone exists at a distance of one base, and base qualities are not known. CDR1 and CDR2 are read off the germline V gene as MDHEN and SYDVKM. From cysteine to phenylalanine, the CDR3 is 14 amino acids long. Just CDR3 DNA is preserved here, 42 bases in frame from base 1. V is clipped by 4 bases and J by 1 base, and the sequence between their germline boundaries is 10 bases long. Study-wide findings and limitations: Immune exposure information for the cohort was limited to CMV serostatus. In a later analysis, about 17,000 TCR beta sequences were associated with specific HLA alleles at a false discovery rate of 0.05. An association between a missense DCLRE1C variant and V-gene and J-gene trimming of TCR beta chains was found in a later genetic analysis and replicated in an independent cohort. Seventeen rarely observed V segments, including chromosome 9 orphons, were excluded from the earlier analysis of several hundred of the donors because counts were too low. According to a later analysis, parvovirus B19, influenza, CMV and Epstein-Barr virus appeared linked to several top co-occurrence clusters. A later analysis found that most CMV-associated TCR beta chains appeared HLA-restricted, with HLA associations seemingly driven largely by CMV exposure. The cohort was sequenced for TCR beta chains only, and without alpha or paired-chain data the features that could be detected were limited. In vitro tests confirmed that three of the cytomegalovirus-associated TCR beta chains recognize cytomegalovirus antigens. According to the authors, the approach could potentially be generalized to other disease states and immunological phenotypes. In a later analysis, TCR association rates were found to vary across HLA loci, with the most associated TCRs seen for DRB1 alleles and the fewest for HLA-C alleles. Roughly uniform sequencing depth across donors was assumed in presence/absence analyses, although this assumption may not hold. Correlated functional status among segregating V segments might be attributable to linkage disequilibrium, but an unknown experimental factor could not be ruled out. Broadly in line with IMGT annotations, most TCR beta V segments showed up in productive rearrangements about 87% or about 30% of the time in an earlier analysis of a few hundred of the donors. Compared with equally common non-associated chains, HLA-associated TCR beta chains in a later analysis were more clonally expanded and had lower generation probabilities. Strong co-occurrence of HLA alleles, especially DR and DQ, made assigning TCR associations to individual alleles difficult. The classifier was reported to diagnose cytomegalovirus status with high specificity and sensitivity in both the original cohort and the validation cohort. The 87-base-pair reads could not distinguish some IMGT-functional V segments, including TRBV6-2 and TRBV6-3, so those segments were excluded. A total of some 180 TCR beta chains were listed by the study as associated with cytomegalovirus. A cluster of highly shared sequence variants was judged likely to represent a technical artifact of the sequencing pipeline. Most TCR sequences were observed very rarely across donors, whereas some public TCRs were present in many individuals. According to a later genetic analysis, donors in an Asian-associated ancestry cluster had fewer N-insertions in productive TCRs than the approximately 670-donor mean. A further reported finding was that TCR beta sequences accurately predicted the HLA-A and HLA-B alleles for most subjects in the first cohort. Because HLA typing was unavailable for some donors at each locus, only the typed subset was used in association tests.

The rearrangement combines TRBV28 with TRBJ1-1; matching of 5 bases hints at TRBD1 as the D gene. The sequence was collected from a woman under 40 in good health and CMV-seropositive. The sample was PBMCs. This receptor carries the CDR3 CASSWGGRNTEAFF. The nucleotide sequence reads TGTGCCAGCAGTTGGGGGGGGAGGAACACTGAAGCTTTCTTT.